The 26 T cell receptor beta chains in this list originate from one sample, sequenced in a study of T-cell reconstitution after alpha-beta-depleted transplantation in children. Unique molecular identifiers were built into the TCRbeta library. Each CDR3 protein gets one entry after TCRdb re-called the PCR reads with MiXCR. The sample lists almost 500,000 distinct CDR3 sequences, approximately 12% occurring once. The sample was PBMCs from the stem cell graft donor, taken from the stem cell graft. These receptors were taken from a human donor who donated a stem cell graft to a child with combined immunodeficiency.

A few counts support this clonotype. The rearrangement joins TRBV7-2 to TRBJ2-3; D gene uncertain. The germline gives CDR1 SGHTA, CDR2 FQGNSA. CDR3 size: 14 residues. V lost 5 bases and J 0 bases, leaving 9 bases between the germline ends. CDR3 region: CASSRTPSTDTQYF. The CDR3 bases are TGTGCCAGCAGCCGAACCCCGAGCACAGATACGCAGTATTTT.

The V call is TRBV5-1, the J call TRBJ2-2; 7 positions agree with TRBD1. Germline assignment: CDR1 SGHRS and CDR2 YFSETQ. The trim removed 7 bases at V and 1 base at J, leaving 4 bases unmatched. This CDR3 comprises 14 residues. The chain's CDR3 is CASRRQGNTGELFF. In nucleotides, the CDR3 is TGCGCCAGCCGCCGACAGGGGAACACCGGGGAGCTGTTTTTT.

The chain combines TRBV7-2 with TRBJ2-7; 12 nucleotides align to TRBD2. The CDR3 has 17 amino acids. Trimming cost V 6 bases and J 4 bases; bases outside gene matches: 13. CDR1 is SGHTA and CDR2 is FQGNSA in the germline V gene. The CDR3 DNA follows: TGTGCCAGCAGTCGCAACTACGGACTAGCGGGAACATACGAGCAGTACTTC. Its protein product is CASSRNYGLAGTYEQYF.

A few counts support this clonotype. The genes are TRBV12-3 or TRBV12-4 and TRBJ2-3; 7 nucleotides match TRBD2. The CDR3 loop spans 15 amino acids. V was pared by 6 bases and J by 5 bases, with 11 bases of the junction left unmatched. The CDR3 nucleotides are TGTGCCAGCAGATACGCGGGAGCCCCGGGAGATACGCAGTATTTT. It translates to CASRYAGAPGDTQYF.

The CDR3 region is CASTGTSGYEQYF. The CDR3 DNA follows: TGTGCCAGCACCGGGACTAGCGGATACGAGCAGTACTTC. V usage is TRBV7-9 and J usage is TRBJ2-7, with 11 bases aligning to TRBD2. The junction had 3 bases not matched to a gene; V was cut back by 7 bases and J by 4 bases. The CDR3 is made up of 13 amino acids. In germline, CDR1 is SEHNR, CDR2 FQNEAQ (reference sequence).

This clonotype was detected a few times. This chain uses TRBV15 with TRBJ1-4, with D unclear. CDR1 is LNHNV, CDR2 YYDKDF, per germline (reference sequence). CDR3 length: 13 amino acids. Trimming removed 1 base from V and 8 bases from J, with 8 bases in between. For the CDR3, the DNA is TGTGCCACCAGCAGAGCGGCAGGAGAAAAACTGTTTTTT. Protein sequence: CATSRAAGEKLFF. Full variable domain (rest looked up from reference TRBV15 and TRBJ1-4): DAMVIQNPRYQVTQFGKPVTLSCSQTLNHNVMYWYQQKSSQAPKLLFHYYDKDFNNEADTPDNFQSRRPNTSFCFLDIRSPGLGDTAMYLCATSRAAGEKLFFGSGTQLSVL.

The chain is built from TRBV24-1 and TRBJ2-3; D is possibly TRBD2 (5 bases). The germline V and J ends were trimmed by 4 bases and 0 bases, with 16 bases remaining between them. The CDR3 loop spans 17 amino acids. Germline CDR1 reads KGHDR; CDR2 reads SFDVKD. The CDR3 nucleotides read TGTGCCACCAGTGACCGCCGGCGGGTGGAAAGCACAGATACGCAGTATTTT. Its translation: CATSDRRRVESTDTQYF.

This clonotype was observed a handful of times. A much more abundant neighbour one base away suggests this may be a read error. V usage is TRBV12-3 or TRBV12-4 and J usage is TRBJ1-1; no definite D call. The V end was cut by 3 bases, the J end by 4 bases, with 3 bases between. The CDR3 sequence is 11 residues long. The CDR3 region is CASSFFTEAFF. The DNA for the CDR3 is TGTGCCAGCAGTTTCTTCACTGAAGCTTTCTTT.

V usage is TRBV5-1 and J usage is TRBJ2-1, with unresolved D. Germline V lookup: CDR1 SGHRS, CDR2 YFSETQ. The CDR3 covers 16 residues. Trimming removed 4 bases at V and 4 bases at J, with 18 bases between. The CDR3 sequence: CASSPILSASYNEQFF. Here the CDR3 DNA reads TGCGCCAGCAGCCCAATCCTGTCCGCATCTTACAATGAGCAGTTCTTC.

The J gene is TRBJ2-2, the V gene TRBV5-6; D remains unclear. V lost 5 bases and J 2 bases, leaving 13 bases between the germline ends. The CDR3 is made up of 15 amino acids. Germline loops: CDR1 SGHDT, CDR2 YYEEEE. The CDR3 nucleotides are TGTGCCAGCAGAGTGACACGCTTTAACACCGGGGAGCTGTTTTTT. Translated, it gives CASRVTRFNTGELFF.

Many counts were recorded for this clonotype. This sequence joins TRBV5-1 and TRBJ2-5; a weak D match, TRBD2 (6 bases). With 0 bases removed from V and 5 bases from J, the gap between germline ends came to 11 bases. CDR1 and CDR2 from the germline V gene are SGHRS and YFSETQ. The CDR3 has 14 residues. The CDR3 spells CASSLGLDPETQYF. The CDR3 DNA sequence: TGCGCCAGCAGCTTGGGACTAGACCCGGAGACCCAGTACTTC.

This chain joins TRBV6-2 or TRBV6-3 and TRBJ2-1; no definite D call. V was cut by 0 bases and J by 3 bases, with 12 bases left in between. Germline values: CDR1 MNHEY, CDR2 SVGEGT. The CDR3 is 16 residues long. CDR3 sequence reads: CASSYSIQQYYNEQFF. The CDR3 DNA reads as TGTGCCAGCAGTTACTCTATCCAGCAGTACTACAATGAGCAGTTCTTC.

The chain recombines TRBV6-5 with TRBJ2-3, with D possibly being TRBD1 (6 bases). CDR3 size: 17 residues. V was clipped by 0 bases and J by 0 bases, with 13 bases between them. Germline CDR1 MNHEY, CDR2 SVGAGI. This CDR3 reads CASSYSDSHASTDTQYF. The CDR3 bases are TGTGCCAGCAGTTACTCGGACAGCCACGCTAGCACAGATACGCAGTATTTT.

This clonotype was recorded many times. The chain has TRBV24-1 and TRBJ2-1; tentatively, D is TRBD2 (5 bases). CDR1 is KGHDR and CDR2 is SFDVKD in the germline V gene. V lost 6 bases and J lost 0, with 11 bases in between. There are 15 residues in the CDR3. The CDR3 sequence: CATSRRGSSYNEQFF. For the CDR3, the DNA is TGTGCCACCAGTCGTCGGGGTAGCTCCTACAATGAGCAGTTCTTC.

This clonotype occurred a few times. This rearrangement joins TRBV30 to TRBJ2-2, with D hard to call. Trimming cost V 0 bases and J 7 bases, with 3 bases left between them. Germline CDR1 reads GTSNPN; CDR2 reads SVGIG (reference sequence). The CDR3 is made up of 11 amino acids. DNA for the CDR3: TGTGCCTGGAGTGTATACGGGGAGCTGTTTTTT. Encoded protein: CAWSVYGELFF.

This clonotype was counted at least ten times. The chain recombines TRBV13 with TRBJ2-5, with TRBD1 matching over 10 bases. The CDR3 has 13 amino acids. Per germline, CDR1 PRHDT and CDR2 FYEKMQ (reference sequence). The J segment lost 7 bases and the V segment lost 5 bases, leaving 4 bases of the junction unmatched. CDR3: CASSTGQGWTQYF. The CDR3 region has the DNA TGTGCCAGCAGCACGGGACAGGGGTGGACCCAGTACTTC. The variable domain in full, completed from reference TRBV13 and TRBJ2-5, reads AAGVIQSPRHLIKEKRETATLKCYPIPRHDTVYWYQQGPGQDPQFLISFYEKMQSDKGSIPDRFSAQQFSDYHSELNMSSLELGDSALYFCASSTGQGWTQYFGPGTRLLVL.

This clonotype showed up just a few times. The chain joins TRBV5-1 to TRBJ1-1; D may be TRBD1 (5 bases). In germline, CDR1 is SGHRS, CDR2 YFSETQ. The V gene lost 0 bases and the J gene lost 2 bases, with 11 bases spanning the gap. The CDR3 runs 15 residues. The CDR3 spells CASSLAGRDNTEAFF. CDR3 nucleotide sequence: TGCGCCAGCAGCTTGGCCGGCAGGGACAACACTGAAGCTTTCTTT.

The table lists this clonotype with a few counts. The CDR3 protein is CASSLVVGVASAYNEQFF. The CDR3 nucleotides read TGTGCCAGCAGCTTAGTAGTTGGGGTAGCCAGCGCCTACAATGAGCAGTTCTTC. V is TRBV11-2 and J is TRBJ2-1; D gene uncertain. The germline CDR1 and CDR2 sequences are SGHAT and FQNNGV. Between the trimmed V and J ends, which lost 1 base and 2 bases, there was a span of 18 bases. The CDR3 loop spans 18 amino acids. Together with reference TRBV11-2 and TRBJ2-1, the CDR3 gives the full variable domain: EAGVAQSPRYKIIEKRQSVAFWCNPISGHATLYWYQQILGQGPKLLIQFQNNGVVDDSQLPKDRFSAERLKGVDSTLKIQPAKLEDSAVYLCASSLVVGVASAYNEQFFGPGTRLTVL.

At least ten counts were recorded for this clonotype. The chain couples TRBV12-3 or TRBV12-4 to TRBJ2-4, with TRBD2 identical over 7 bases. CDR3 length equals 14 residues. The junction had 7 bases not matched to a gene; V was cut back by 5 bases and J by 6 bases. The CDR3 spells CASSPGTTLNIQYF. The CDR3 coding sequence is TGTGCCAGCAGTCCCGGGACTACTCTAAACATTCAGTACTTC.

Many counts were recorded for this clonotype. The CDR3 protein is CASSEGHWKDNEQFF. CDR3 DNA sequence: TGTGCCAGCAGTGAAGGTCACTGGAAGGACAATGAGCAGTTCTTC. J is TRBJ2-1 and V is TRBV6-1; D is unresolved. The CDR3 runs 15 residues. V lost 1 base to trimming and J lost 5 bases, with 12 bases between them. Germline lookup yields CDR1 MNHNS and CDR2 SASEGT.

This clonotype was counted many times. V is TRBV4-2 and J is TRBJ2-3, with 8 nucleotides matching TRBD2. Germline CDR1 LGHNA, CDR2 YNFKEQ. Trimming at V came to 0 bases and at J to 7 bases, leaving 12 bases not matched to a gene. The CDR3 is 17 residues long. DNA of the CDR3: TGTGCCAGCAGCCAAGATCGGTCGGGGGGGGCCATTAATACGCAGTATTTT. Amino acids: CASSQDRSGGAINTQYF.

In this sample, this clonotype turned up a few times. This chain joins TRBV5-1 and TRBJ2-3, with D maybe TRBD2 (6 bases). V lost 2 bases and J 0 bases, leaving 10 bases between the germline ends. Looked up from germline, CDR1 is SGHRS and CDR2 is YFSETQ. The CDR3 runs to 15 residues. CDR3 loop: CASSFGGRSTDTQYF. In nucleotides, the CDR3 is TGCGCCAGCAGCTTCGGGGGACGGAGCACAGATACGCAGTATTTT.

This clonotype was seen more than once but under ten times. This rearrangement joins TRBV3-1 to TRBJ2-1; D gene uncertain. Germline V lookup: CDR1 LGHDT, CDR2 YNNKEL (reference sequence). Trimming shortened V by 2 bases and J by 4 bases, and 12 bases separated the two germline ends. This CDR3 has 15 residues. The chain's CDR3 is CASSQHPGSYNEQFF. CDR3 coding DNA: TGTGCCAGCAGCCAACACCCGGGCTCGTACAATGAGCAGTTCTTC.

This clonotype has a handful of counts. This rearrangement joins TRBV6-1 to TRBJ2-7; D ambiguous. V was clipped by 2 bases and J by 9 bases, with 8 bases between them. The CDR3 is made up of 11 amino acids. Germline values: CDR1 MNHNS, CDR2 SASEGT. CDR3 DNA: TGTGCCAGCAGTGAATCTGTAGTGCAGTACTTC. This codes for CASSESVVQYF.

Many counts were recorded for this clonotype. The chain has TRBV10-3 and TRBJ2-7; no clear D gene. CDR1 and CDR2 from the germline V gene are ENHRY and SYGVKD. The CDR3 is 15 amino acids. Trimming removed 0 bases at V and 3 bases at J, with 12 bases between. CDR3 sequence (DNA): TGTGCCATCAGTGAGTCGAAAGGTAACGTCTACGAGCAGTACTTC. It encodes CAISESKGNVYEQYF.

The chain uses TRBV21-1 and TRBJ1-2; TRBD1, the D gene given by the table, was not confirmed from the DNA. TRBV21-1 is a documented pseudogene. The CDR3 extends over 19 amino acids. The CDR3 here is CASSKNISDRGYKYYGYTF. The CDR3, as DNA: TGTGCCAGCAGCAAAAATATCTCGGACAGGGGTTATAAGTACTATGGCTACACCTTC.